These 32 T cell receptor beta chains originate from one sample sequenced in a study of blood T cell repertoires in COVID-19. Using immunoSEQ multiplex PCR, the repertoire was profiled, and TCRdb retains in-frame clones only, with some absent. This sample carries around 370,000 clones, about nine tenths of them seen once, and the ten largest clones take more than 5.5%. Source material: peripheral blood. Receptors originate from a woman in her 70s with COVID-19, enrolled during active disease.

The V call is TRBV6-5, the J call TRBJ1-5; possible D gene TRBD1, 6 bases. The CDR3 covers 14 residues. In germline, CDR1 is MNHEY, CDR2 SVGAGI. V lost 6 bases, J lost 4 bases, and 13 bases lay in between. The CDR3 DNA is TGTGCCAGCAGCCACACCCAGGGGAATCAGCCCCAGCATTTT. Its protein is CASSHTQGNQPQHF.

With respect to this clone: Other DNA sequences in this sample translate to the same CDR3. The CDR3 DNA follows: TGTGCCAGTAGTACCCGACAGAACACTGAAGCTTTCTTT. Its translation: CASSTRQNTEAFF. The rearrangement uses TRBV19 and TRBJ1-1; D gene ambiguous. Trimming shortened V by 4 bases and J by 1 base, and 7 bases separated the two germline ends. This CDR3 has 13 residues. The germline V gene encodes CDR1 LNHDA and CDR2 SQIVND (reference sequence). Full variable domain (missing parts from reference TRBV19 and TRBJ1-1): DGGITQSPKYLFRKEGQNVTLSCEQNLNHDAMYWYRQDPGQGLRLIYYSQIVNDFQKGDIAEGYSVSREKKESFPLTVTSAQKNPTAFYLCASSTRQNTEAFFGQGTRLTVV.

This chain connects TRBV6-5 to TRBJ2-2; 7 bases line up with TRBD2. Germline trimming cut 6 bases from V and 1 base from J; bases unmatched to any gene: 5. This CDR3 is built from 15 residues. Germline loops: CDR1 MNHEY, CDR2 SVGAGI. CDR3: CASSRGLVNTGELFF. The CDR3 DNA reads TGTGCCAGCAGCCGAGGACTAGTGAACACCGGGGAGCTGTTTTTT.

This clone showed up just once. This sequence joins TRBV7-9 and TRBJ1-6; D is possibly TRBD1 (5 bases). Looked up from germline, CDR1 is SEHNR and CDR2 is FQNEAQ (reference sequence). The CDR3 length is 12 residues. Trimming left V 0 bases short and J 12 bases short, with 6 bases between. In DNA form, the CDR3 reads TGTGCCAGCAGCTTAGCGCAGGGACCCCTCCACTTT. Protein: CASSLAQGPLHF.

The chain joins TRBV23-1 to TRBJ1-5; D not resolved. TRBV23-1 is placed among ORFs of uncertain function. V lost 5 bases and J 0 bases, leaving 11 bases between the germline ends. This CDR3 region has 15 residues. DNA for the CDR3: TGCGCCAGCAGTAGCCCCTTAAATAGCAATCAGCCCCAGCATTTT. It translates to CASSSPLNSNQPQHF.

The chain links TRBV3-1 (or the pseudogene TRBV3-2) to TRBJ2-2; 12 bases fit TRBD2. The CDR3 length is 17 residues. The trim removed 1 base at V and 4 bases at J, leaving 4 bases unmatched. Germline CDR1 and CDR2: LGHDT and YNNKEL (reference sequence). CDR3 sequence (DNA): TGTGCCAGCAGCCAAGTCGCTAGCGGGGGGGCCACCGGGGAGCTGTTTTTT. Its translation is CASSQVASGGATGELFF.

This chain links TRBV2 with TRBJ2-7, with 7 bases identical to TRBD2. Germline CDR1 and CDR2: SNHLY and FYNNEI. Germline trimming cut 5 bases from V and 5 bases from J; bases unmatched to any gene: 6. The CDR3 is made up of 13 amino acids. This CDR3 is CASSRTSPHEQYF. The CDR3 nucleotides are TGTGCCAGCAGTAGGACTAGTCCCCACGAGCAGTACTTC.

The chain links TRBV3-1 (or the pseudogene TRBV3-2) to TRBJ1-2; a possible D gene is TRBD1 (6 bases). The CDR3 length is 15 residues. V gave up 0 bases and J gave up 7 bases, with 15 bases separating them. Germline lookup yields CDR1 LGHDT and CDR2 YNNKEL (reference sequence). CDR3 region: CASSQEPGAGGGYTF. The CDR3 coding sequence is TGTGCCAGCAGCCAAGAACCAGGGGCGGGGGGTGGCTACACCTTC.

This chain links TRBV6-5 with TRBJ1-6; D not certain. Germline values: CDR1 MNHEY, CDR2 SVGAGI. V shed 1 base and J shed 5 bases, with 9 bases lying between them. This CDR3 comprises 15 residues. The CDR3 is CASSYLAGDNSPLHF. CDR3 DNA: TGTGCCAGCAGTTACTTAGCCGGAGATAATTCACCCCTCCACTTT.

This chain connects TRBV5-4 to TRBJ2-6, with D maybe TRBD1 (6 bases). This CDR3 contains 17 residues. Germline V gives CDR1 SGHNT, CDR2 YYREEE (reference sequence). V was cut by 6 bases and J by 4 bases, with 20 bases left in between. CDR3 residues: CASTSRLQGSGANVLTF. For the CDR3, the DNA is TGTGCCAGCACTTCCAGATTACAGGGATCCGGGGCCAACGTCCTGACTTTC.

To note about this clone: The germline gene is not matched at one end of the junction; a read error may be the cause. This sample also contains other DNA sequences that code for the same CDR3. The V call is TRBV15, the J call TRBJ1-5; TRBD1 is a possible D gene (6 bases). The germline gives CDR1 LNHNV, CDR2 YYDKDF (reference sequence). This CDR3 spans 15 amino acids. CDR3 sequence (DNA): TGCGCCACCAGCAGAGATAGGACAGTACAACAGCCCCAGCATTTT. This encodes CATSRDRTVQQPQHF.

The rearrangement joins TRBV6-2 or TRBV6-3 to TRBJ1-1; the D is unclear. CDR1 and CDR2 (germline): MNHEY, SVGEGT. V lost 3 bases, J lost 8 bases, and 19 bases lay in between. CDR3 length: 15 residues. The CDR3 DNA reads as TGTGCCAGCAGTTATTATGTTGACGGAGGTCCAGAAGCTTTCTTT. Encoded protein: CASSYYVDGGPEAFF.

The chain joins TRBV6-5 to TRBJ1-5; TRBD1 might be the D (6 bases). The CDR3 spans 15 residues. Trimming removed 5 bases at V and 5 bases at J, with 16 bases between. CDR1 and CDR2 from the germline V gene are MNHEY and SVGAGI. CDR3: CASSLGGGGDQPQHF. The CDR3, as DNA: TGTGCCAGCAGTCTGGGTGGGGGGGGCGATCAGCCCCAGCATTTT.

The gene calls are TRBV7-9 and TRBJ1-1; 10 positions agree with TRBD1. The J segment lost 3 bases and the V segment lost 2 bases, leaving 6 bases of the junction unmatched. The CDR3 is 16 residues long. CDR1 is SEHNR, CDR2 FQNEAQ, per germline (reference sequence). In DNA, the CDR3 is TGTGCCAGCAGCTTATCGGGACAGGGGAGAGACACTGAAGCTTTCTTT. The encoded protein is CASSLSGQGRDTEAFF.

The chain has TRBV27 and TRBJ2-3, with 7 bases aligning to TRBD1. The trim removed 7 bases at V and 4 bases at J, leaving 8 bases unmatched. CDR3 length: 14 amino acids. Germline CDR1 MNHEY, CDR2 SMNVEV (reference sequence). This CDR3 is CASKKTGRADTQYF. The CDR3 nucleotides read TGTGCCAGCAAGAAGACAGGGCGGGCAGATACGCAGTATTTT.

On this clone: This specimen includes other DNA sequences encoding the same CDR3. The chain is built from TRBV5-1 and TRBJ2-5; a possible D gene is TRBD2 (5 bases). The CDR3 consists of 13 residues. V was trimmed by 1 base and J by 5 bases, leaving 9 bases between them. The germline CDR1 and CDR2 sequences are SGHRS and YFSETQ. CDR3 residues: CASSLSPGETQYF. The DNA for the CDR3 is TGCGCCAGCAGCTTGTCCCCGGGGGAGACCCAGTACTTC.

The chain employs TRBV7-9 and TRBJ2-5, with a tentative D call TRBD1 (6 bases). This CDR3 has 15 amino acids. The germline V and J ends were trimmed by 1 base and 5 bases, with 14 bases remaining between them. Germline assignment: CDR1 SEHNR and CDR2 FQNEAQ (reference sequence). This CDR3 reads CASSLVGGFLETQYF. In DNA form, the CDR3 reads TGTGCCAGCAGCTTAGTAGGGGGTTTTCTGGAGACCCAGTACTTC.

V is TRBV7-9 and J is TRBJ1-1; D remains ambiguous. The CDR3 spans 12 residues. Trimming left V 3 bases short and J 4 bases short, with 6 bases between. CDR1 is SEHNR and CDR2 is FQNEAQ in the germline V gene (reference sequence). CDR3 sequence: CASSFTSTEAFF. In DNA form, the CDR3 reads TGTGCCAGCAGCTTTACCAGCACTGAAGCTTTCTTT.

The chain has TRBV4-1 and TRBJ1-1, with unresolved D. The V end lost 3 bases, the J end lost 2 bases, and 4 bases lay between the germline ends. The CDR3 loop spans 12 amino acids. Germline V gives CDR1 MGHRA, CDR2 YSYEKL. The DNA of the CDR3 is TGCGCCAGCAGCCAGGCTAACACTGAAGCTTTCTTT. Its translation is CASSQANTEAFF.

This clone turned up a few times. The J gene is TRBJ1-1, the V gene TRBV1; the table's TRBD1 call for D was not verified on the DNA. TRBV1 is described as a pseudogene. CDR3 size: 16 residues. The CDR3 DNA reads TGCACCAGCAGGCCCCACAGGGGGGAATTGAACACTGAAGCTTTCTTT. It encodes CTSRPHRGELNTEAFF.

This chain's CDR3 is CASSLPTGFGYTF. In nucleotides, the CDR3 is TGTGCCAGCAGCTTACCGACAGGGTTCGGCTACACCTTC. The chain has TRBV7-9 and TRBJ1-2; TRBD1 matches at 7 bases. The CDR3 consists of 13 residues. Germline loops: CDR1 SEHNR, CDR2 FQNEAQ (reference sequence). With V trimmed by 2 bases and J by 8 bases, 5 bases remained unmatched.

This chain uses TRBV28 with TRBJ1-5; maybe TRBD1 (6 bases). There are 15 residues in the CDR3. Per germline, CDR1 MDHEN and CDR2 SYDVKM. The V end lost 6 bases, the J end lost 5 bases, and 17 bases lay between the germline ends. CDR3 DNA: TGTGCCAGCAGGCCGGACAGAGGGGTATATCAGCCCCAGCATTTT. It encodes CASRPDRGVYQPQHF.

This clone was recorded once. A read error is possible here, since a much larger clone lies one base away. Other DNA sequences in this specimen translate into the identical CDR3. This chain connects TRBV7-9 to TRBJ1-1, with D tentatively TRBD1 (5 bases). Germline values: CDR1 SEHNR, CDR2 FQNEAQ (reference sequence). CDR3 length equals 15 residues. The CDR3 spells CASSFGGARNTEAFF. CDR3 bases: TGTGCCAGTAGCTTTGGAGGGGCGCGGAACACTGAAGCTTTCTTT.

This chain links TRBV4-1 with TRBJ2-7; the D gene is possibly TRBD1 (5 bases). Germline values: CDR1 MGHRA, CDR2 YSYEKL. Trimming cost V 0 bases and J 4 bases, with 13 bases left between them. This CDR3 region has 15 residues. Here the CDR3 reads CASSQDSGRVYEQYF. In nucleotides, the CDR3 is TGCGCCAGCAGCCAAGATTCCGGCAGGGTTTACGAGCAGTACTTC.

This chain connects TRBV5-5 to TRBJ1-6; TRBD1 might be the D (5 bases). CDR1 is SGHKS, CDR2 YYEKEE, per germline (reference sequence). This CDR3 is built from 14 residues. Trimming stripped 4 bases from V and 8 bases from J, with 13 bases between. CDR3 protein: CASSVGEVDSPLHF. DNA of the CDR3: TGTGCCAGCAGCGTGGGGGAGGTTGATTCACCCCTCCACTTT. Combining the CDR3 with reference TRBV5-5 and TRBJ1-6 gives the whole variable domain DAGVTQSPTHLIKTRGQQVTLRCSPISGHKSVSWYQQVLGQGPQFIFQYYEKEERGRGNFPDRFSARQFPNYSSELNVNALLLGDSALYLCASSVGEVDSPLHFGNGTRLTVT.

In regard to this clone: The same CDR3 also results from other DNA sequences found in this sample. CDR3 sequence: CASSPGTGANTEAFF. The CDR3 nucleotides are TGTGCCAGCTCACCCGGGACAGGTGCTAACACTGAAGCTTTCTTT. The rearrangement joins TRBV18 to TRBJ1-1; 8 nucleotides line up with TRBD1. The V and J ends lost 3 bases and 2 bases, in that order; junction bases with no gene match: 5. This CDR3 spans 15 amino acids. CDR1 is KGHSH and CDR2 is LQKENI in the germline V gene.

Concerning this clone: Other DNA variants within this sample encode the same CDR3. The chain recombines TRBV19 with TRBJ2-7, with 9 bases fitting TRBD1. This CDR3 region has 13 residues. With 6 bases clipped from V and 1 base from J, the junction kept 1 base outside the gene matches. Germline CDR1 is LNHDA and CDR2 is SQIVND (reference sequence). The CDR3 sequence is CASRGQGSYEQYF. The CDR3 DNA is TGTGCCAGTAGGGGACAGGGTTCCTACGAGCAGTACTTC.

The J gene is TRBJ2-3, the V gene TRBV7-8; 10 positions match TRBD2. This CDR3 spans 18 amino acids. The J segment lost 9 bases and the V segment lost 0 bases, leaving 15 bases of the junction unmatched. Germline CDR1 SGHVS, CDR2 FQNEAQ. The CDR3 bases are TGTGCCAGCAGCTTAGCCTCCACAGGTCGGCTAGCGGGAGCAACGCAGTATTTT. This codes for CASSLASTGRLAGATQYF.

This sequence joins TRBV6-5 and TRBJ1-2; D perhaps matches TRBD1 (6 bases). Germline V gene sequence: CDR1 MNHEY, CDR2 SVGAGI. The CDR3 loop spans 13 amino acids. Deletions cut 5 bases from V and 4 bases from J, with 11 bases between. The DNA for the CDR3 is TGTGCCAGCAGTCGAGGGGGGGTCTATGGCTACACCTTC. It translates to CASSRGGVYGYTF.

The V call is TRBV12-2, the J call TRBJ1-1. TRBV12-2 represents a pseudogene. CDR3 length: 13 amino acids. The CDR3 region is CASRPRPGTEAFF. CDR3 in DNA: TGTGCAAGTCGCCCCCGACCGGGAACTGAAGCTTTCTTT.

V gene TRBV2 combines with J gene TRBJ1-2; 9 positions match TRBD1. After removal of 4 bases from V and 10 bases from J, the junction contained 10 bases not matched to a gene. Germline V gene lookup returns CDR1 SNHLY and CDR2 FYNNEI. This CDR3 has 14 residues. The CDR3 nucleotides are TGTGCCAGCAGTGCGGGACAGGGATCCTTTCCCTACACCTTC. Encoded protein: CASSAGQGSFPYTF.

V and J are TRBV2 and TRBJ1-3; 8 nucleotides line up with TRBD1. Germline V gives CDR1 SNHLY, CDR2 FYNNEI. V dropped 6 bases and J dropped 4; count of bases not matched to a gene: 5. The CDR3 is made up of 14 amino acids. This CDR3 reads CASRDRVGGNTIYF. CDR3 nucleotide sequence: TGTGCCAGCAGGGACAGGGTTGGCGGAAACACCATATATTTT.